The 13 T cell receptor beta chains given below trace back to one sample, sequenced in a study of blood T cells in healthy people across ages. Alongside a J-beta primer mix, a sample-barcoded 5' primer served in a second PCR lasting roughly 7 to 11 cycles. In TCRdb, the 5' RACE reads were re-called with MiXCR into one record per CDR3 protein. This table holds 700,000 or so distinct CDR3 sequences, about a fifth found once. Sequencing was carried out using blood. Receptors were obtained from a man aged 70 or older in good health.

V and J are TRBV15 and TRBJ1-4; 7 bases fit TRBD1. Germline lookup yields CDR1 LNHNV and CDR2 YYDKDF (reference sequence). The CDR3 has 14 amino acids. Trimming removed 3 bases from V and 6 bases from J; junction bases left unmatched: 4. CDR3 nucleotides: TGTGCCACCAGCAGGCAGGGGGGTGATGAAAAACTGTTTTTT. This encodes CATSRQGGDEKLFF.

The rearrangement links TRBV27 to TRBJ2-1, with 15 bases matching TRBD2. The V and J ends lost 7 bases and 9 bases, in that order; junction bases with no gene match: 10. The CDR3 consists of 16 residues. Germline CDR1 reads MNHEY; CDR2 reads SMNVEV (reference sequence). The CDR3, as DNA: TGTGCCAGCACAATAATTCCGGGACTAGCGGGGGGTGAGCAGTTCTTC. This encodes CASTIIPGLAGGEQFF.

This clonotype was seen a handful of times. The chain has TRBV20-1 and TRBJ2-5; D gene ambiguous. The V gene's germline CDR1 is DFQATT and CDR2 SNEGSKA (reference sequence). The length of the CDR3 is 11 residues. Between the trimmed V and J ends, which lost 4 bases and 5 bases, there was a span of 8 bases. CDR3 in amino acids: CSAITGETQYF. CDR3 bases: TGCAGTGCTATTACCGGTGAGACCCAGTACTTC.

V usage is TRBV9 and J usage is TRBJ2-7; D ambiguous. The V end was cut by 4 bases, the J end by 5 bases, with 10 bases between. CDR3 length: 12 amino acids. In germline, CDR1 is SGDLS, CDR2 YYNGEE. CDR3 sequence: CASSPSRNEQYF. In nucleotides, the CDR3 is TGTGCCAGCAGCCCGAGCCGGAACGAGCAGTACTTC.

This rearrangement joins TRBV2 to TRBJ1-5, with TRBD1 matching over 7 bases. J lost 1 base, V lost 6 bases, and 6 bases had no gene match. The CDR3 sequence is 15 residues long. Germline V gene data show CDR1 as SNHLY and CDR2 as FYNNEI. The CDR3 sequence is CASREQGSSNQPQHF. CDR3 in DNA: TGTGCCAGCAGGGAACAGGGGAGCAGCAATCAGCCCCAGCATTTT.

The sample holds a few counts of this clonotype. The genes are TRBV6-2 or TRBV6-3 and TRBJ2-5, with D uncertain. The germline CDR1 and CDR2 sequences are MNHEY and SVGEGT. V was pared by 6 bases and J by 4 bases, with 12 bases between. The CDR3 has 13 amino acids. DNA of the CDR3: TGTGCCAGCAGAGAGAGTGGTGGAGAGACCCAGTACTTC. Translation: CASRESGGETQYF.

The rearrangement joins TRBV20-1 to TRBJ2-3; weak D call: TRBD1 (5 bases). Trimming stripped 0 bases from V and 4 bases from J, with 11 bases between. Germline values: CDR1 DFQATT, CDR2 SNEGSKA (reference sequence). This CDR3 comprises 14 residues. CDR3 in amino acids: CSARDLQEADTQYF. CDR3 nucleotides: TGCAGTGCTAGAGACCTACAGGAAGCAGATACGCAGTATTTT.

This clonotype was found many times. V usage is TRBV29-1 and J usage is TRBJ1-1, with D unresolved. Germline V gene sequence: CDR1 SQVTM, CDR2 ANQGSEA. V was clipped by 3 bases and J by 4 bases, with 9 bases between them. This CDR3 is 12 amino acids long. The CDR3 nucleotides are TGCAGCGTTGAGCGGGCCGGCACTGAAGCTTTCTTT. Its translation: CSVERAGTEAFF.

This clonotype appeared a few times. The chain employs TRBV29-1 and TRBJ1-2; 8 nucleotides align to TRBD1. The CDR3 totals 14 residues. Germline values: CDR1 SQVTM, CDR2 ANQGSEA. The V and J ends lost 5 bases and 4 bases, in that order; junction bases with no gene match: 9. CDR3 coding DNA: TGCAGCGTTAGTTTCAGGGGGCAAGGCTATGGCTACACCTTC. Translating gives CSVSFRGQGYGYTF. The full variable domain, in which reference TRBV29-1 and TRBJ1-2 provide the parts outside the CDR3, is SAVISQKPSRDICQRGTSLTIQCQVDSQVTMMFWYRQQPGQSLTLIATANQGSEATYESGFVIDKFPISRPNLTFSTLTVSNMSPEDSSIYLCSVSFRGQGYGYTFGSGTRLTVV.

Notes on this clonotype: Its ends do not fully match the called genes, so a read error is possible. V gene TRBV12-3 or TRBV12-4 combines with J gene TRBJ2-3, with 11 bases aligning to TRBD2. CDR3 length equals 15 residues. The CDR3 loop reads CASRRSGGAPDAQYF. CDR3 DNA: TGTGCCAGCAGGCGTAGCGGGGGGGCACCAGATGCGCAGTATTTT.

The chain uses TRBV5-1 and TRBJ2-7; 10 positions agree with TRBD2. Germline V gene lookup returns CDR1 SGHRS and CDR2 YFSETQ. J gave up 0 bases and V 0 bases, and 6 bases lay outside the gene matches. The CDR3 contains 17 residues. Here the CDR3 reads CASSLVRTSGISYEQYF. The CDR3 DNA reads TGCGCCAGCAGCTTGGTCCGAACTAGCGGGATCTCCTACGAGCAGTACTTC.

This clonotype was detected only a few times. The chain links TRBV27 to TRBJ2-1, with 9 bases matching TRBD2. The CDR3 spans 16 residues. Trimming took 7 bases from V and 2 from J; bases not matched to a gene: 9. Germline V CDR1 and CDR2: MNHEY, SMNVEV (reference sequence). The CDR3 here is CASMGFASGAYNEQFF. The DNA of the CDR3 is TGTGCCAGCATGGGGTTCGCTAGCGGGGCCTACAATGAGCAGTTCTTC.

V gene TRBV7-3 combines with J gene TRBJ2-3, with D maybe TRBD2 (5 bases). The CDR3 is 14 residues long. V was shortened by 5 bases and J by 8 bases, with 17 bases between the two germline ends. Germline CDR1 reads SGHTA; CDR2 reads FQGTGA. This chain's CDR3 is CASSPGSSRGTQYF. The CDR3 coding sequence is TGTGCCAGCAGCCCTGGCTCCTCTCGGGGTACGCAGTATTTT.